This T cell receptor (beta chain) comes out of a study of T cell responses to AZD1222 COVID-19 vaccine. Notes on the study in general: The donors showed a predominance of white British ancestry and of females, with possible underestimation of clonal diversity. Spike regions recognized by vaccine-associated CD4 TCRs spanned the protein, led by 160-218 and 743-854.

The protocol was immunoSEQ multiplex PCR, while the TCRdb copy is restricted to in-frame clones and leaves out a portion. The table includes 90,000 to 110,000 clones, 87% detected once. Germline values: CDR1 LNHDA, CDR2 SQIVND (reference sequence). V dropped 0 bases and J dropped 10 bases, with 15 bases sitting between them. CDR3 size: 14 residues. This clone was seen a single time. Antigen specificity is unknown. The chain combines TRBV19 with TRBJ1-1; D may be TRBD1 (6 bases). The receptor comes from an adult who received the AZD1222 COVID-19 vaccine. Sequencing was performed on peripheral blood, taken 28 days after the second AZD1222 dose. Written as DNA, the CDR3 is TGTGCCAGTAGTATAGATCGAAAGGGCAGGGGAGCTTTCTTT. Residues: CASSIDRKGRGAFF.